This paragraph covers one TCR beta chain sequence. As originally analysed: Reference gene primer amplification in the assay estimated nucleated cell counts. TCRdb's copy holds only in-frame clones and misses some; the assay was immunoSEQ multiplex PCR. V and J calls and clone size come straight from that table; D and trimming were deduced from the DNA. The table includes some 490,000 clones, 75% to 90% detected once. The record originates from a study of blood T cell repertoires in COVID-19. Whole-study context: Samples taken during acute and convalescent COVID-19 were collected in the United States, Italy and Spain.

CDR3 length: 11 residues. The V and J ends lost 6 bases and 2 bases respectively, with 7 bases between them. The V gene's germline CDR1 is SQVTM and CDR2 ANQGSEA. All enrollees were roughly 18 to 95 years old and from roughly 26 US areas. Participant-given clinical history determined each cohort assignment. This sequence was found in a woman aged 60-75 years who had recovered from COVID-19. The rearrangement uses TRBV29-1 and TRBJ1-1; D remains ambiguous. The sequenced sample consisted of PBMCs or T cells enriched from blood (not recorded which). Here the CDR3 reads CSVWTNTEAFF. CDR3 DNA: TGCAGCGTGTGGACTAACACTGAAGCTTTCTTT.